The rows below give T cell receptor beta chains drawn from one sample of a study of blood T cell repertoires in COVID-19. The assay was immunoSEQ multiplex PCR, and TCRdb's table has in-frame clones only and misses some. There are 270,000 or so clones in the sample; 82% occur only once, and under 3.5% lies in the top ten. Material for sequencing was peripheral blood. The source of these receptors is a woman between 18 and 29 years old with acute or convalescent COVID-19. CDR3s include the opening cysteine and the closing phenylalanine or tryptophan. The D gene is left open where the match is weak. Clone size appears in some rows only: once, few, many, or a class for an expanded clone.

v_call,d_call,clone_size,cdr3_aa
TRBV5-6,TRBD1,few,CASLETGRSTNTEAFF
TRBV10-3,TRBD1,NA,CAIMRGQQETQYF
TRBV30,NA,NA,CAWSANPGYSYNEQFF
TRBV6-5,TRBD1,few,CASSLGPGGSGYTF
TRBV7-9,NA,few,CASSLGGLETQYF
TRBV6-1,NA,NA,CASREPGPIGGIEQYF
TRBV4-3,TRBD2,once,CASSQDLQGGPRNEQFF
TRBV10-1,TRBD1,NA,CASSEDRENTEAFF
TRBV19,TRBD2,NA,CASSPTSLAGVPGELFF
TRBV6-5,NA,NA,CASSYNGGEGNTIYF
TRBV4-3,NA,NA,CASSQEFRVITPNSPLHF
TRBV4-3,TRBD1,NA,CASSQGGQGSGNTIYF
TRBV15,TRBD2,NA,CATSGGSGTQLAEQYF
TRBV28,NA,NA,CASSQWWEFNTEAFF
TRBV7-8,NA,NA,CASSLGQNNYGYTF
TRBV27,NA,NA,CASSRTEPYNEQFF
TRBV20-1,NA,NA,CSASLHSSYEQYF
TRBV6-1,TRBD2,NA,CASSEVLGEGGGELFF
TRBV18,TRBD1,NA,CASSLQGARQPQHF
TRBV11-3,NA,NA,CASSLAGGSGEQYF
TRBV4-3,TRBD2,NA,CASSQMGLVGNNEQFF
TRBV10-1,TRBD1,NA,CASSDWTGGTIASIEAFF
TRBV14,NA,few,CASSHLGRPIPEAFF
TRBV20-1,NA,NA,CSASRGQGKDQPQHF
TRBV3-1/TRBV3-2,NA,NA,CASSRGQFQETQYF
TRBV5-1,NA,few,CASSSRTGLSGNTIYF
TRBV6-4,TRBD2,NA,CASSVYAGTSGIGSNTQYF
TRBV5-1,NA,few,CASSPQGIVGEAFF
TRBV12-1,NA,once,CASSFDRQENSPLHF
TRBV21-1,NA,NA,CASSKNAVTYEQYF
TRBV10-3,NA,NA,CAISDLLQGGGLDEQFF
TRBV7-8,TRBD2,NA,CASSLGGLAGAYEQYF
TRBV11-2,NA,once,CASSLGGLHLYF
TRBV3-1/TRBV3-2,TRBD2,NA,CASSQVTWAGGTQETQYF
TRBV2,NA,NA,CASSERGRWGEKLFF
TRBV28,NA,few,CASSLNGSPLHF
TRBV21-1,NA,NA,CASSIYRVEDYGYTF
TRBV28,NA,NA,CASLPPNPVGYEQYF
TRBV19,TRBD2,NA,CASKGTSGRASLGIQYF
TRBV9,TRBD2,NA,CASSVGGGSTDTQYF
TRBV6-5,NA,NA,CASRLGDTQYF
TRBV19,NA,NA,CASSPLGQLVNQPQHF
TRBV27,NA,NA,CASSLNSNYEQYF
TRBV7-6,TRBD1,NA,CASSFTGGAGDTQYF
TRBV4-3,NA,NA,CASSQDIELYQPQHF
TRBV12-3/TRBV12-4,TRBD1,NA,CASSSDRDYGYTF
TRBV6-5,NA,NA,CASSRDFQDTQYF
TRBV30,TRBD1,NA,CAWRDRGRSHGNTIYF
TRBV6-5,NA,NA,CASSYEEYYGYTF
TRBV7-3,TRBD1,NA,CASSVQGAGYNEQFF
TRBV6-6,NA,NA,CASRRDSPYEQYF
TRBV11-2,TRBD1,once,CASSPGTGVFENTGELFF
TRBV9,NA,NA,CASSVVDSPSTASEAFF